This T cell receptor (beta chain) comes out of a study of cytomegalovirus exposure and HLA in healthy donors. Losses at the gene ends were 5 bases for V and 5 bases for J; bases not matched to a gene: 5. Germline V CDR1 and CDR2: SGHTA, FQGTGA. This CDR3 contains 15 residues. General study findings and limits: The classifier reportedly diagnosed cytomegalovirus status with high specificity and sensitivity.

The primer mix had 60 Vbeta and 13 Jbeta primers. TCRdb keeps only in-frame clones here, not all; method: immunoSEQ multiplex PCR. The table has approximately 130,000 clones, approximately 72% seen once; the top ten hold roughly 2.7%. Notes on this clone: Its cognate antigen is unknown.

The V gene is TRBV7-3, the J gene TRBJ2-2, with 10 bases fitting TRBD1. The TCR sequence derives from a human donor in good health. The sequenced material came from PBMCs. In DNA form, the CDR3 reads TGTGCCAGCAGCAACCGGGACAGGGGAACCGGGGAGCTGTTTTTT. Its protein product is CASSNRDRGTGELFF.